This TCR beta chain was sequenced for a study of T cell responses to AZD1222 COVID-19 vaccine. Only in-frame clones appear in the TCRdb table, and some are missing; sequencing was by immunoSEQ multiplex PCR. The sample includes over 130,000 clones, roughly 88% of them seen just once. Broader study findings: The study reported that nearly half of spike-specific TCRs target unmutated variant regions. Recipients of two AZD1222 doses showed rising Spike-specific TCR breadth and depth. White British people made up most donors, females outnumbered males, and clonal diversity was possibly underestimated.

Germline V gene lookup returns CDR1 MNHEY and CDR2 SVGAGI. After removal of 7 bases from V and 7 bases from J, the junction contained 6 bases not matched to a gene. This CDR3 contains 13 residues. As regards this clone: Its antigen is as yet unknown.

The receptor comes from an adult in good health. The chain joins TRBV6-5 to TRBJ2-1, with TRBD1 matching 8 bases. The specimen was peripheral blood, collected on day 0 of AZD1222 vaccination. The CDR3 DNA sequence: TGTGCCAGCAATGGACAGGGAAGTAATGAGCAGTTCTTC. Amino acid sequence: CASNGQGSNEQFF.